The source of this T cell receptor (beta chain) is a study of early T cells in non-severe SARS-CoV-2 infection (TCRdb year 2021). Turning to the overall study: Because TCR sequencing relied on bulk RNA taken from unsorted whole blood, pairing of alpha and beta chains was not possible. Paper-wide results and their limitations: VDJdb matching was skewed toward anti-spike CD8 responses, so virus-specific expansions were likely underestimated and private and CD4 specificities were missed.

V drops 4 bases and J drops 5 bases, leaving 9 bases in between. CDR1 and CDR2 are drawn from the germline V gene (reference sequence): SGHNT, YYREEE. Including cysteine and phenylalanine, the CDR3 has 13 amino acids. Only the CDR3 region is kept as DNA, spanning 39 bases read in frame from base 1. Set within a cohort of healthcare workers in London, UK, this nested case-control study involved weekly PCR testing of nasopharyngeal swabs along with blood sampling. Healthcare workers were enrolled in the week of the UK lockdown, from 23 to 31 March 2020, and were followed every week for up to roughly 15 weeks. Libraries were prepared through 5' RACE. TCRdb records NextSeq 500 as the sequencer. In the TCR library protocol, unique molecular identifiers were attached to individual cDNA molecules to correct for PCR bias and sequencing error. Both TCR alpha and beta chains were sequenced, and tight co-correlation was observed between alpha and beta sequence abundances in each sample. Per the original workflow: Decombinator V4 was used to annotate the V gene, J gene and CDR3 of the TCR sequences. TCRs were defined as expanded if a significant change between any two time points was detected under a Poisson model with p below 0.0001. Abundances of TCRs were expressed as counts per million after normalisation to the total number of TCRs sequenced in each sample. MAIT TCRs were defined by TRAV1-2 paired with TRAJ12, TRAJ20 or TRAJ33, and iNKT TCRs by TRAV10 paired with TRAJ18. VDJdb, accessed on 1 November 2021, was searched for TCRs annotated for CMV, EBV and SARS-CoV-2, and TCRs annotated for more than one antigen were excluded. TCRdb handled the public reads itself, with Q25 trimming in fastp and clone calling in MiXCR, and kept productive beta chains. For every CDR3 protein sequence, its rows merge into one entry that carries the most common genes and DNA. The V and J calls, along with clone size, are taken from TCRdb and not from the paper's own processing. Across this sample there are about 69,000 distinct CDR3 sequences, with about 13% seen only once. Around an eighth of the sample is in the top ten clones.

This clonotype appeared many times. Its antigen is not yet known. It has no much larger one-base neighbor in the sample; base qualities were not kept. The sequence was collected from an adult who was a healthcare worker with PCR-confirmed SARS-CoV-2 infection or an uninfected control (not recorded which). The sequencing sample was made of whole blood. The V and J genes are TRBV5-4 and TRBJ2-2; the D segment cannot be called with confidence. In nucleotides, the sequence is TGTGCCAGCAGCGCTCGGGCTACCGGGGAGCTGTTTTTT. Its product reads: CASSARATGELFF.